A selection of T cell receptor beta chains follows, all from one sample in a study of blood T cell repertoires in COVID-19. Method: immunoSEQ multiplex PCR; TCRdb's copy keeps in-frame clones and lacks some. This sample carries more than 15,000 clones, about 88% of them seen once, and the ten largest clones take 9.8%. The sequencing sample was made of peripheral blood. The receptors here all came from a man aged 35 to 55 with active COVID-19. Both conserved end residues are part of each CDR3. Each record gives: CDR3 DNA, CDR3 protein, D gene, J gene, V gene, CDR3 length, clone size. D genes are given only for firm matches. Some rows have no size entry. The others give once, few or many, or a class for an expanded clone.

DNA: TGTGCCAGCAGCAAGGACAGGGGGCTGTTCGAGCAGTACTTC
CDR3: CASSKDRGLFEQYF
D: TRBD1
J: TRBJ2-7
V: TRBV9
length: 14
size: -

DNA: TGCGCCAGCAGCCCCGGACAGGGTGCCTATGGCTACACCTTC
CDR3: CASSPGQGAYGYTF
D: TRBD1
J: TRBJ1-2
V: TRBV5-1
length: 14
size: -

DNA: TGTGCCAGCAGCGTGTGGGACAACCAAGAGACCCAGTACTTC
CDR3: CASSVWDNQETQYF
D: -
J: TRBJ2-5
V: TRBV9
length: 14
size: -

DNA: TGTGCCAGCAGCTTGGTCTTGGCGGGAGTGTACCAAGAGACCCAGTACTTC
CDR3: CASSLVLAGVYQETQYF
D: TRBD2
J: TRBJ2-5
V: TRBV5-5
length: 17
size: once

DNA: TGTGCCAGCAGCACGACAGGGGTTGGGGAGCAGTACTTC
CDR3: CASSTTGVGEQYF
D: TRBD1
J: TRBJ2-7
V: TRBV9
length: 13
size: -

DNA: TGTGCCTGGACCCCAAGCGGGAGTCTTCGCTACAATGAGCAGTTCTTC
CDR3: CAWTPSGSLRYNEQFF
D: TRBD2
J: TRBJ2-1
V: TRBV30
length: 16
size: -

DNA: TGTGCCAGCAGTTTAGTGGCAGGGGGTTACTCTGGGGCCAACGTCCTGACTTTC
CDR3: CASSLVAGGYSGANVLTF
D: TRBD1
J: TRBJ2-6
V: TRBV27
length: 18
size: -

DNA: TGTGCCAGCAGTTACTCGGGGACAGGGAATTCCAATGAGCAGTTCTTC
CDR3: CASSYSGTGNSNEQFF
D: TRBD1
J: TRBJ2-1
V: TRBV6-5
length: 16
size: -

DNA: TGTGCCAGCAAAGGGGAACGCGGGAGCTCCTACAATGAGCAGTTCTTC
CDR3: CASKGERGSSYNEQFF
D: TRBD2
J: TRBJ2-1
V: TRBV16
length: 16
size: medium-sized

DNA: TGTGCCAGCAGTACAGAGGACTCGATGAACACTGAAGCTTTCTTT
CDR3: CASSTEDSMNTEAFF
D: -
J: TRBJ1-1
V: TRBV27
length: 15
size: -

DNA: TGTGCCTGGACGCAGGGAAACACCATATATTTT
CDR3: CAWTQGNTIYF
D: -
J: TRBJ1-3
V: TRBV30
length: 11
size: -

DNA: TGTGCCAGCAGCTTGGGCGGTACTCCTAACTATGGCTACACCTTC
CDR3: CASSLGGTPNYGYTF
D: -
J: TRBJ1-2
V: TRBV5-4
length: 15
size: -

DNA: TGCAGCGTTGAGCTAGCGGGAGGTGAGCAGTACTTC
CDR3: CSVELAGGEQYF
D: TRBD2
J: TRBJ2-7
V: TRBV29-1
length: 12
size: -

DNA: TGTGCCAGCAGTCCGTCTTCAGGGGGAGGCTACACCTTC
CDR3: CASSPSSGGGYTF
D: TRBD1
J: TRBJ1-2
V: TRBV28
length: 13
size: -

DNA: TGTGCCAGCAGCGGTTCTGGGTATGTCGGAGCGAAACTGTTTTTT
CDR3: CASSGSGYVGAKLFF
D: -
J: TRBJ1-4
V: TRBV7-9
length: 15
size: -

DNA: TGTGCCAGCAGTGAATGGTCTAGCGGGAGAAAGACCCAGTACTTC
CDR3: CASSEWSSGRKTQYF
D: TRBD2
J: TRBJ2-5
V: TRBV25-1
length: 15
size: -

DNA: TGCGCCAGCAGCCCAACCGGACAGGGTAGAGATACGCAGTATTTT
CDR3: CASSPTGQGRDTQYF
D: TRBD1
J: TRBJ2-3
V: TRBV5-1
length: 15
size: -

DNA: TGTGCCACCAGTGATCCGCTCAACGGGACAAACAATGAGCAGTTCTTC
CDR3: CATSDPLNGTNNEQFF
D: -
J: TRBJ2-1
V: TRBV24-1
length: 16
size: -

DNA: TGTGCCAGCAGTGAAGCGGGGGCTAGCAATCAGCCCCAGCATTTT
CDR3: CASSEAGASNQPQHF
D: -
J: TRBJ1-5
V: TRBV6-1
length: 15
size: -

DNA: TGTGCCATACTGGGCCCCTCGGACAGGGGTAGAAACACCATATATTTT
CDR3: CAILGPSDRGRNTIYF
D: TRBD1
J: TRBJ1-3
V: TRBV2
length: 16
size: -

DNA: TGTGCCAGCAGTGGTCGACTAGCGGGAGAGCCCTACAATGAGCAGTTCTTC
CDR3: CASSGRLAGEPYNEQFF
D: TRBD2
J: TRBJ2-1
V: TRBV6-1
length: 17
size: -

DNA: TGTGCCAGCAGTCGACCCGGGACAGGGGCTGAAGCTTTCTTT
CDR3: CASSRPGTGAEAFF
D: TRBD1
J: TRBJ1-1
V: TRBV6-6
length: 14
size: -

DNA: TGCAGCGTAGCTGGGGGGACGCGGCCCTACGAGCAGTACTTC
CDR3: CSVAGGTRPYEQYF
D: -
J: TRBJ2-7
V: TRBV29-1
length: 14
size: -

DNA: TGCGCCAGCAGCTTAGGACTGGGGTTGGGCACCGGGGAGCTGTTTTTT
CDR3: CASSLGLGLGTGELFF
D: -
J: TRBJ2-2
V: TRBV5-1
length: 16
size: -

DNA: TGTGCCAGCAGCCTGAGAGGGGGGGCGGACAGGGGCACTGAAGCTTTCTTT
CDR3: CASSLRGGADRGTEAFF
D: TRBD1
J: TRBJ1-1
V: TRBV7-9
length: 17
size: once

DNA: TGTGCCAGCAGTGAATCCCCTTGGGGGGCCCAGCATTTT
CDR3: CASSESPWGAQHF
D: -
J: TRBJ1-5
V: TRBV25-1
length: 13
size: -

DNA: TGTGCCAGTAGTAGGGGACTAGCGGGAGGGCCTAAACGGTACAATGAGCAGTTCTTC
CDR3: CASSRGLAGGPKRYNEQFF
D: TRBD2
J: TRBJ2-1
V: TRBV19
length: 19
size: once

DNA: TGCGCCAGCAGCTTGGGGACTAGCTCGGATGAGCAGTTCTTC
CDR3: CASSLGTSSDEQFF
D: TRBD2
J: TRBJ2-1
V: TRBV5-1
length: 14
size: -

DNA: TGTGCCAGCAGTTACACCCCCGGGTATCTTGGGTACGAGCAGTACTTC
CDR3: CASSYTPGYLGYEQYF
D: -
J: TRBJ2-7
V: TRBV6-5
length: 16
size: once

DNA: TGTGCCAGCAGCCCGGGACTAGTTACGAGGACCGGGGAGCTGTTTTTT
CDR3: CASSPGLVTRTGELFF
D: TRBD2
J: TRBJ2-2
V: TRBV11-3
length: 16
size: -

DNA: TGTGCCAGCAGCCAGGGACTAGCGGTCTCCTACGAGCAGTACTTC
CDR3: CASSQGLAVSYEQYF
D: TRBD2
J: TRBJ2-7
V: TRBV11-3
length: 15
size: -

DNA: TGTGCCAGCAGCTTCCGACAGGGGATTGGTCGGACTGAAGCTTTCTTT
CDR3: CASSFRQGIGRTEAFF
D: TRBD1
J: TRBJ1-1
V: TRBV5-6
length: 16
size: -

DNA: TGTGCCAGCAGCTTAGGGGTAGCGGGAGGGACGAATGAGCAGTTCTTC
CDR3: CASSLGVAGGTNEQFF
D: TRBD2
J: TRBJ2-1
V: TRBV7-2
length: 16
size: -

DNA: TGTGCCAGCAGTTATGCTCAGGGTAGGGTCTACGAGCAGTACTTC
CDR3: CASSYAQGRVYEQYF
D: -
J: TRBJ2-7
V: TRBV6-6
length: 15
size: -

DNA: TGTGCCAGCAAAAATTGGTCGGGCAATCAGCCCCAGCATTTT
CDR3: CASKNWSGNQPQHF
D: -
J: TRBJ1-5
V: TRBV6-5
length: 14
size: -

DNA: TGTGCCAGCAGTTACCGCCTGACAGGGGAGGACACTGAAGCTTTCTTT
CDR3: CASSYRLTGEDTEAFF
D: TRBD1
J: TRBJ1-1
V: TRBV6-6
length: 16
size: once

DNA: TGTGCCAGCAGCTTTACAGTAAACACTGAAGCTTTCTTT
CDR3: CASSFTVNTEAFF
D: -
J: TRBJ1-1
V: TRBV7-8
length: 13
size: -

DNA: TGTGCCAGCAGCGGACAGGGCTCCTACGAGCAGTACTTC
CDR3: CASSGQGSYEQYF
D: TRBD1
J: TRBJ2-7
V: TRBV7-9
length: 13
size: -

DNA: TGTGCCAGCAGCTTCGGGACTAGCGGAGCCTACGAGCAGTACTTC
CDR3: CASSFGTSGAYEQYF
D: TRBD2
J: TRBJ2-7
V: TRBV7-2
length: 15
size: -

DNA: TGTGCCAGCAGTTTACGAGAGCAGCCCCAGCATTTT
CDR3: CASSLREQPQHF
D: -
J: TRBJ1-5
V: TRBV12-3/TRBV12-4
length: 12
size: -

DNA: TGTGCCAGCAGCTTGTCTTTTGGAAAGGGGGCCAGCTACACCTTC
CDR3: CASSLSFGKGASYTF
D: TRBD1
J: TRBJ1-2
V: TRBV5-4
length: 15
size: -

DNA: TGTGCCAGCAGCTTAGATCTTTCGGGTTCGCCTAGCACAGATACGCAGTATTTT
CDR3: CASSLDLSGSPSTDTQYF
D: -
J: TRBJ2-3
V: TRBV11-3
length: 18
size: few

DNA: TGCAGCGTTGAGGCGGGAGGTAGCTACGAGCAGTACTTC
CDR3: CSVEAGGSYEQYF
D: TRBD2
J: TRBJ2-7
V: TRBV29-1
length: 13
size: large

DNA: TGTGCCTGGAGTGTACCGAGCTCCTATAATTCACCCCTCCACTTT
CDR3: CAWSVPSSYNSPLHF
D: -
J: TRBJ1-6
V: TRBV30
length: 15
size: -

DNA: TGTGCCAGCAGCCCCCTTAGCGGGAGGGCCGCCTACAATGAGCAGTTCTTC
CDR3: CASSPLSGRAAYNEQFF
D: TRBD2
J: TRBJ2-1
V: TRBV7-3
length: 17
size: -

DNA: TGTGCCAGCAGTGACAGGGCCGCCCTCTCCTACGAGCAGTACTTC
CDR3: CASSDRAALSYEQYF
D: -
J: TRBJ2-7
V: TRBV2
length: 15
size: -

DNA: TGTGCCAGCGGGGGGGGGAACACTGAAGCTTTCTTT
CDR3: CASGGGNTEAFF
D: -
J: TRBJ1-1
V: TRBV2
length: 12
size: -

DNA: TGTGCCAGCAGCGAGCCCAGAGGACTAGCTGTAGATGAGCAGTTCTTC
CDR3: CASSEPRGLAVDEQFF
D: TRBD2
J: TRBJ2-1
V: TRBV2
length: 16
size: -